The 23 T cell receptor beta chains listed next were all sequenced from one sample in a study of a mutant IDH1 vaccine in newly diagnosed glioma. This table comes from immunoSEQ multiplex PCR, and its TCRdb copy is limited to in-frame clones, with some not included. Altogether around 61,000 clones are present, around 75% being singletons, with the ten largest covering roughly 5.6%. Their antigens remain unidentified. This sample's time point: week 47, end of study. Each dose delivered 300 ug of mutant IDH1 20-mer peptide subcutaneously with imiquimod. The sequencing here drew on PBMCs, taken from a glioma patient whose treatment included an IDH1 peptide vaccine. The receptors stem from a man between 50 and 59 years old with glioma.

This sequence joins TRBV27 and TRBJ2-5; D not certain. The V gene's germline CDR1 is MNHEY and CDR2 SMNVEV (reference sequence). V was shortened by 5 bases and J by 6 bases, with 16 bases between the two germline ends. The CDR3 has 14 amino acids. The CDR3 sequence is CASSRRSYRQTQYF. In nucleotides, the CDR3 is TGTGCCAGCAGTCGACGCTCGTATCGACAGACCCAGTACTTC.

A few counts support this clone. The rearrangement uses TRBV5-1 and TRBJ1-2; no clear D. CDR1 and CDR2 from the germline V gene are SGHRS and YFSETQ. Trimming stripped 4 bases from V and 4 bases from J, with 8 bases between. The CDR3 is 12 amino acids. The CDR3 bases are TGCGCCAGCAGCACGGAGGGCTATGGCTACACCTTC. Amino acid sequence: CASSTEGYGYTF.

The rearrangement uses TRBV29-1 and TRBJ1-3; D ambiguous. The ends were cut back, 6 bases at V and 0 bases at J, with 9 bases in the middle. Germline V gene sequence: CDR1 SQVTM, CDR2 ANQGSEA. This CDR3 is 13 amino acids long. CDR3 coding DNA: TGCAGCGTATTCACACCCTCTGGAAACACCATATATTTT. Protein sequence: CSVFTPSGNTIYF. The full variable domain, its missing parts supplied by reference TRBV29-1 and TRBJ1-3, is SAVISQKPSRDICQRGTSLTIQCQVDSQVTMMFWYRQQPGQSLTLIATANQGSEATYESGFVIDKFPISRPNLTFSTLTVSNMSPEDSSIYLCSVFTPSGNTIYFGEGSWLTVV.

CDR3 protein: CAIRTGTNTGELFF. The CDR3 DNA follows: TGTGCCATCCGGACAGGGACGAACACCGGGGAGCTGTTTTTT. The chain links TRBV10-3 to TRBJ2-2; 8 nucleotides match TRBD1. There are 14 residues in the CDR3. The J segment lost 0 bases and the V segment lost 8 bases, leaving 2 bases of the junction unmatched. Germline loops: CDR1 ENHRY, CDR2 SYGVKD.

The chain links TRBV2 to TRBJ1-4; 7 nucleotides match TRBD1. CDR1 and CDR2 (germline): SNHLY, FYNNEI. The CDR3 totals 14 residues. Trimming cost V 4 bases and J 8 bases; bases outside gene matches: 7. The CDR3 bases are TGTGCCAGCAGTGGGGACAGCGGGAGAGAAAAACTGTTTTTT. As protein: CASSGDSGREKLFF.

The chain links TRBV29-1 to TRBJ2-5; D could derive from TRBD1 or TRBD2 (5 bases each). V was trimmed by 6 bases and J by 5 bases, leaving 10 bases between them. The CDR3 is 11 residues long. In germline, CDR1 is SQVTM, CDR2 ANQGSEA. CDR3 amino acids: CSVVRGETQYF. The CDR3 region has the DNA TGCAGCGTCGTCCGGGGCGAGACCCAGTACTTC.

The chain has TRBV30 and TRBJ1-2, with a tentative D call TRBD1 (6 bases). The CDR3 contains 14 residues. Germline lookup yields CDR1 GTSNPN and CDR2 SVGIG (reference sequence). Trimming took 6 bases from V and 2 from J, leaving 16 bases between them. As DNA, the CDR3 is TGTGCCTGCCTTACCCCAGGGGCCAACTATGGCTACACCTTC. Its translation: CACLTPGANYGYTF. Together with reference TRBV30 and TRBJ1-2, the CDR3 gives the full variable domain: SQTIHQWPATLVQPVGSPLSLECTVEGTSNPNLYWYRQAAGRGLQLLFYSVGIGQISSEVPQNLSASRPQDRQFILSSKKLLLSDSGFYLCACLTPGANYGYTFGSGTRLTVV.

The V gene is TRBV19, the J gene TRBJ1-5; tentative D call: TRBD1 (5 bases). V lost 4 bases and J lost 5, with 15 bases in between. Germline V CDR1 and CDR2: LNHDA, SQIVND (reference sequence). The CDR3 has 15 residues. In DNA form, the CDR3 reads TGTGCCAGTAGTAACGTTGGGGGTTACGATCAGCCCCAGCATTTT. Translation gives CASSNVGGYDQPQHF.

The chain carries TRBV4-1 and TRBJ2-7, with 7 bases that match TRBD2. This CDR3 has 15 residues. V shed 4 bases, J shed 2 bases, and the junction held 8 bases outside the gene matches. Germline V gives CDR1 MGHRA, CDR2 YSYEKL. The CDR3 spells CASSLLGGGAYEQYF. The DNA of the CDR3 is TGCGCCAGCAGCCTCCTAGGCGGGGGAGCCTACGAGCAGTACTTC.

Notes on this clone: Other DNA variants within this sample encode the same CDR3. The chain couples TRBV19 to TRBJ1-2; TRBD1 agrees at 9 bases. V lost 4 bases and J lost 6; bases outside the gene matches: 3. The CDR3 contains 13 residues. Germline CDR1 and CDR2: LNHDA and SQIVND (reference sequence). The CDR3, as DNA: TGTGCCAGTAGTAGGGGACAGGGAAATGGCTACACCTTC. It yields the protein CASSRGQGNGYTF.

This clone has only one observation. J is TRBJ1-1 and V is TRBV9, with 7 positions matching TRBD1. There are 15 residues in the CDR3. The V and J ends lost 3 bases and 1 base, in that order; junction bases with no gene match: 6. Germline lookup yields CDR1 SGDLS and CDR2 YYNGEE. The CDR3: CASSADWTGNTEAFF. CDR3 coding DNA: TGTGCCAGCAGCGCTGACTGGACAGGGAACACTGAAGCTTTCTTT.

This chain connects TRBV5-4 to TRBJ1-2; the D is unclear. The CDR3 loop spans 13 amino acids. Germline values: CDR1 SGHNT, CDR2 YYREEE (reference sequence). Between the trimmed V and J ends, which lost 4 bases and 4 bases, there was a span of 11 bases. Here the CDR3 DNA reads TGTGCCAGCAGCGACGGGCGGAGCTATGGCTACACCTTC. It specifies CASSDGRSYGYTF.

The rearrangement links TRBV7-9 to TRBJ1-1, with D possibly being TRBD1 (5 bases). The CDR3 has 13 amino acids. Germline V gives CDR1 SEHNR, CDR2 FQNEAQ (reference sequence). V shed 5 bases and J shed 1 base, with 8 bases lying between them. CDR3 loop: CASSRGPNTEAFF. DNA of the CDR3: TGTGCCAGCAGCCGGGGCCCGAACACTGAAGCTTTCTTT. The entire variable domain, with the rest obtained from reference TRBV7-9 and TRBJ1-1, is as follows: DTGVSQNPRHKITKRGQNVTFRCDPISEHNRLYWYRQTLGQGPEFLTYFQNEAQLEKSRLLSDRFSAERPKGSFSTLEIQRTEQGDSAMYLCASSRGPNTEAFFGQGTRLTVV.

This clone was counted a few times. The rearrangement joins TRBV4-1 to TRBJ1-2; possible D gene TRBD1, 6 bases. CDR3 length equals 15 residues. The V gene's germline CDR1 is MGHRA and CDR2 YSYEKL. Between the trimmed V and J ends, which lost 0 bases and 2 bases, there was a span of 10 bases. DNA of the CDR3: TGCGCCAGCAGCCAAGATGAAACAGGGAACTATGGCTACACCTTC. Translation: CASSQDETGNYGYTF.

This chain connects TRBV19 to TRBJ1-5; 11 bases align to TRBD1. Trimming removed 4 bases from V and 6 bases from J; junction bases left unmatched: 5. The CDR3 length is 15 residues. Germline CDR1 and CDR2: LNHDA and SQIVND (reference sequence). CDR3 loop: CASSKRGQGVQPQHF. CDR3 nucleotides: TGTGCCAGTAGTAAAAGGGGACAGGGGGTTCAGCCCCAGCATTTT.

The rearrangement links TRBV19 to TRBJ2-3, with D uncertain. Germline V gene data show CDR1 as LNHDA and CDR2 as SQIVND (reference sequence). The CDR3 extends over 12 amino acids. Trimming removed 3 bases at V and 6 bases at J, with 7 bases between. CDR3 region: CASSIMGDTQYF. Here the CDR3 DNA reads TGTGCCAGTAGTATCATGGGGGATACGCAGTATTTT.

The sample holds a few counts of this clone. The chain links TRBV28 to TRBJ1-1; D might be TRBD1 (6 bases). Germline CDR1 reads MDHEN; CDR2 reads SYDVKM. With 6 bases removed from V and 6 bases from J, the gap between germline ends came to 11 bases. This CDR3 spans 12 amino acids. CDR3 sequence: CASSKTGSEAFF. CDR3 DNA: TGTGCCAGCAGCAAAACAGGGTCTGAAGCTTTCTTT.

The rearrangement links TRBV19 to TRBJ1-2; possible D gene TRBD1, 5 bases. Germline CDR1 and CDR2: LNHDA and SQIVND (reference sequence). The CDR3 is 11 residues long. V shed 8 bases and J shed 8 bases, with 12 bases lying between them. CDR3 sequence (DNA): TGTGCCAGTCGAGGGGCAGAGGGCTACACCTTC. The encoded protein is CASRGAEGYTF.

CDR3 bases: TGTGCCAGCAGCTTAGGGGACAGGGGGATACGCGAGCAGTTCTTC. Its translation is CASSLGDRGIREQFF. The chain is built from TRBV11-3 and TRBJ2-1, with 11 bases aligning to TRBD1. CDR1 and CDR2 (germline): SGHNT, YENEEA. Trimming at V came to 1 base and at J to 10 bases, leaving 6 bases not matched to a gene. CDR3 size: 15 residues.

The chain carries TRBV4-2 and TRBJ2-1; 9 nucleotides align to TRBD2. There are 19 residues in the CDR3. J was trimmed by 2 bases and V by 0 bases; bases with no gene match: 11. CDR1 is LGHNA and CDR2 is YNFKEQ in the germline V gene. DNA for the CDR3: TGTGCCAGCAGCCAAGATCGGATAAGGAGCGGGGGGACCTACAATGAGCAGTTCTTC. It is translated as CASSQDRIRSGGTYNEQFF.

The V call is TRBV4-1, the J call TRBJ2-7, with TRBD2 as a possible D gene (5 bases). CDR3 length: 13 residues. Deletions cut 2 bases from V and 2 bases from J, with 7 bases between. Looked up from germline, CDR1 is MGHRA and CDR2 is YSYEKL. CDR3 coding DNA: TGCGCCAGCAGCCAAACCGGGACCTACGAGCAGTACTTC. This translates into CASSQTGTYEQYF.

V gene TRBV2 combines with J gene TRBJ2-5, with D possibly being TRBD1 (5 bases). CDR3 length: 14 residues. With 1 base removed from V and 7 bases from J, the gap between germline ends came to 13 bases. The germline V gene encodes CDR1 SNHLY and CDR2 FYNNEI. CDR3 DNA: TGTGCCAGCAGTGAAGGCCGACAGACCGGGACCCAGTACTTC. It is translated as CASSEGRQTGTQYF.

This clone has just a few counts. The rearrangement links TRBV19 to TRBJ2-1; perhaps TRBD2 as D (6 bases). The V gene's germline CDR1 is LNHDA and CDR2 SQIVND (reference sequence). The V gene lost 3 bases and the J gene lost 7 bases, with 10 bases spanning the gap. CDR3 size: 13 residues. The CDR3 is CASSMMAGNEQFF. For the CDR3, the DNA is TGTGCCAGTAGTATGATGGCGGGGAATGAGCAGTTCTTC.